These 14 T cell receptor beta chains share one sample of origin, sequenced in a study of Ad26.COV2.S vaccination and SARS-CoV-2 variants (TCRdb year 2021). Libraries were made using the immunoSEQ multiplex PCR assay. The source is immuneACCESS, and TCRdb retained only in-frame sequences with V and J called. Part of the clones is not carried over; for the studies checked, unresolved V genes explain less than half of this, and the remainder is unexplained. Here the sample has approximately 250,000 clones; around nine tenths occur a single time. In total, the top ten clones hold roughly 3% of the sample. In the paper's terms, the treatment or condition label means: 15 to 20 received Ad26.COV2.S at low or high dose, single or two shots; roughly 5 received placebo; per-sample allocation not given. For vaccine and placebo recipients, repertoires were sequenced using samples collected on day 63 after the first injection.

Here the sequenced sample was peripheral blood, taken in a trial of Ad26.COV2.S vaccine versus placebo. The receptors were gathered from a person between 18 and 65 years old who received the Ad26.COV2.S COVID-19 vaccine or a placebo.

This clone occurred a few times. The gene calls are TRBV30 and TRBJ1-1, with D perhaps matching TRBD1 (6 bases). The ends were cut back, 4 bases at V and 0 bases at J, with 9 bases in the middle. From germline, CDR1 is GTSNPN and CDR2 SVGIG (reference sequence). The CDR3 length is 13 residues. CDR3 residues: CAWTGQMNTEAFF. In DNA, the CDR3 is TGTGCCTGGACCGGACAGATGAACACTGAAGCTTTCTTT.

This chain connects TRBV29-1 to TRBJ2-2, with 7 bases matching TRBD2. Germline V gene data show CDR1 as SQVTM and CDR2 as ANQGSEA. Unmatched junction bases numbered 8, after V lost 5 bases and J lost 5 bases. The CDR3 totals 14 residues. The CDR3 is CSVSLADETGELFF. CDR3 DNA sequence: TGCAGCGTTTCCCTAGCGGACGAGACCGGGGAGCTGTTTTTT.

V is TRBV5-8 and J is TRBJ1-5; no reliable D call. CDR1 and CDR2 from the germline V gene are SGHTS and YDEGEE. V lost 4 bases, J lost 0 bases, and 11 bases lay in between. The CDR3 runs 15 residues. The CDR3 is CASSLDKNSNQPQHF. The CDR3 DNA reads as TGTGCCAGCAGCCTCGACAAGAATAGCAATCAGCCCCAGCATTTT.

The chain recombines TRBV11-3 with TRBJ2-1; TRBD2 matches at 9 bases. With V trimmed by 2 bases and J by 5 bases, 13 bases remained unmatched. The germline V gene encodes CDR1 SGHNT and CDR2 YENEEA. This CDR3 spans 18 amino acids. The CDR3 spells CASSLHVGGGAINNEQFF. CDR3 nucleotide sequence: TGTGCCAGCAGCTTACATGTCGGCGGGGGGGCTATAAACAATGAGCAGTTCTTC.

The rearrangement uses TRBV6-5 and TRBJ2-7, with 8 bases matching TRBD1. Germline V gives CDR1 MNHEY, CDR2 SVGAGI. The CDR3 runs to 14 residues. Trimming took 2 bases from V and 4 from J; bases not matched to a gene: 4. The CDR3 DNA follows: TGTGCCAGCAGTTACGCGGGGACAGGATACGAGCAGTACTTC. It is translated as CASSYAGTGYEQYF.

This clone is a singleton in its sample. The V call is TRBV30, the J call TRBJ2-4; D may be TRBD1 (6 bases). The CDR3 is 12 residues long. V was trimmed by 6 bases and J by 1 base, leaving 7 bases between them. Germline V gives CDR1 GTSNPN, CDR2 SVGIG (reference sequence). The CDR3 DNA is TGTGCCTGTCAGGGGGCCAAAAACATTCAGTACTTC. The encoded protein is CACQGAKNIQYF.

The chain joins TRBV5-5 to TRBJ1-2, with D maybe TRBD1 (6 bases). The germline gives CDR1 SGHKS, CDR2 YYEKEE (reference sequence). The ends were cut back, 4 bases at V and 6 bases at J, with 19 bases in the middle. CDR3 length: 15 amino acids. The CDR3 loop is CASSPFPGVRHGYTF. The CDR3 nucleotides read TGTGCCAGCAGCCCCTTCCCAGGGGTGAGGCATGGCTACACCTTC. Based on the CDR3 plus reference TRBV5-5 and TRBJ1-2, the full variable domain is DAGVTQSPTHLIKTRGQQVTLRCSPISGHKSVSWYQQVLGQGPQFIFQYYEKEERGRGNFPDRFSARQFPNYSSELNVNALLLGDSALYLCASSPFPGVRHGYTFGSGTRLTVV.

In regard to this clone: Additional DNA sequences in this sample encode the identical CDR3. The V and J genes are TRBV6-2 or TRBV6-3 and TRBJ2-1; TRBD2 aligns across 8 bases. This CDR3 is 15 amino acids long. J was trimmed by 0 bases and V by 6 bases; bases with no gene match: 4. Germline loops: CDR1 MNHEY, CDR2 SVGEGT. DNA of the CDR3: TGTGCCAGCAGCCTAAGCGGGAGCTCCTACAATGAGCAGTTCTTC. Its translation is CASSLSGSSYNEQFF.

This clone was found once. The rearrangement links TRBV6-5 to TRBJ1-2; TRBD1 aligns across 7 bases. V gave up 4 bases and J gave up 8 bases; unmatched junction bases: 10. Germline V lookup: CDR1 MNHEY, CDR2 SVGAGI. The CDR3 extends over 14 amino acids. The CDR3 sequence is CASSSRDSPIGYTF. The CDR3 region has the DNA TGTGCCAGCAGTTCCCGGGACAGCCCTATCGGCTACACCTTC.

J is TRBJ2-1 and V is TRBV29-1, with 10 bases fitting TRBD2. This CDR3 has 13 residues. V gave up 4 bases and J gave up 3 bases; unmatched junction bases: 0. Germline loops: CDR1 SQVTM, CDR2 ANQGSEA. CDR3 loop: CSVGTSGYNEQFF. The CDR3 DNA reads TGCAGCGTTGGGACTAGCGGCTACAATGAGCAGTTCTTC.

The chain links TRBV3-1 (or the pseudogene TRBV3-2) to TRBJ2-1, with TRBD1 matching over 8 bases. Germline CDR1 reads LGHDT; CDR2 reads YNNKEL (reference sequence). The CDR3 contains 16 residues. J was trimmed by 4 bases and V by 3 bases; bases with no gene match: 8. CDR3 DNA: TGTGCCAGCAGCCATTGGACAGGGCCTTCGTACAATGAGCAGTTCTTC. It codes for CASSHWTGPSYNEQFF.

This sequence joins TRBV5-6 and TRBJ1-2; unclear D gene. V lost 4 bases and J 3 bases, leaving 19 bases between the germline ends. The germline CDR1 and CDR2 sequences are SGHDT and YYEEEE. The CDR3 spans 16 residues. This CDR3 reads CASSDLALGRDYGYTF. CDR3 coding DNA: TGTGCCAGCAGCGATTTAGCGCTAGGACGAGACTATGGCTACACCTTC.

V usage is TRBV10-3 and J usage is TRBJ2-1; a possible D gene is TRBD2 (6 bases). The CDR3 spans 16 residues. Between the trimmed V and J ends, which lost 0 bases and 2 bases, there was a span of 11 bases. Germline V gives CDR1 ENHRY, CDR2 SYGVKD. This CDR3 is CAISESRGTAYNEQFF. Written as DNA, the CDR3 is TGTGCCATCAGTGAGTCCCGGGGGACCGCCTACAATGAGCAGTTCTTC.

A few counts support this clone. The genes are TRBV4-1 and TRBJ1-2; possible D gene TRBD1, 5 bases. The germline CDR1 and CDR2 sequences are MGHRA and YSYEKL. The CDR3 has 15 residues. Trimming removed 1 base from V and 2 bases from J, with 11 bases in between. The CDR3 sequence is CASSQGRAQNYGYTF. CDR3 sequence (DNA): TGCGCCAGCAGCCAAGGCAGGGCGCAGAACTATGGCTACACCTTC.